This T cell receptor beta chain originates from a study of blood T cells in healthy people across ages. This clonotype was picked up a small number of times. Together with a sample-barcoded 5' primer, a J-beta primer mix was included in a second PCR lasting 7 to 11 cycles. TCRdb re-called the 5' RACE reads with MiXCR, one entry per CDR3 protein. The repertoire holds hundreds of thousands of distinct CDR3 sequences, with approximately 59% as singletons. The CDR3 is 16 residues long. The germline gives CDR1 MNHNY, CDR2 SVGAGI (reference sequence). J lost 8 bases, V lost 5 bases, and 14 bases had no gene match.

This chain links TRBV6-6 with TRBJ2-1; 8 bases fit TRBD2. The origin of this receptor is a man aged 55 to 69 in good health. Specimen: blood. CDR3 residues: CASSPVRGGPIDEQFF. For the CDR3, the DNA is TGTGCCAGCAGTCCAGTACGCGGGGGGCCCATCGATGAGCAGTTCTTC.